Listed below are T cell receptor beta chains from one sample, sequenced in a study of T-cell memory formation after mild COVID-19. Using its own MiXCR run on the 5' RACE reads, TCRdb lists one record per CDR3 protein. The repertoire holds about 150,000 distinct CDR3 sequences, with around 13% as singletons. Material for sequencing was PBMCs or a T cell subset sorted from them (not recorded which). The receptor set was obtained from an adult woman who had mild COVID-19 (a few samples of this study predate the infection). Cell type and time point are not known. The CDR3 runs from the conserved cysteine through the conserved F or W. Fields, in order: D gene, J gene, clone size, V gene, CDR3 DNA, CDR3 protein. D genes are given only for firm matches. Clone size is shown for a subset of rows, as once, few, many or a class of expanded clone.

>-|TRBJ1-2|few|TRBV5-1
TGCGCCAGCAGCTTGGACGAGAGCTATGGCTACACCTTC
CASSLDESYGYTF
>-|TRBJ1-2|-|TRBV5-1
TGCGCCAGCAGCCCTCAGCCTAACTATGGCTACACCTTC
CASSPQPNYGYTF
>-|TRBJ2-1|-|TRBV12-3/TRBV12-4
TGTGCCAGCAGTTTTGGCGATGAGCAGTTCTTC
CASSFGDEQFF
>TRBD2|TRBJ2-7|many|TRBV12-3/TRBV12-4
TGTGCCAGCAGTTCCCGCGGGAGTGCCTACGAGCAGTACTTC
CASSSRGSAYEQYF
>TRBD1|TRBJ1-1|-|TRBV4-1
TGCGCCAGCAGCCAACGACAGGGTTTTGCTGAAGCTTTCTTT
CASSQRQGFAEAFF
>-|TRBJ2-2|-|TRBV6-5
TGTGCCAGCAGTTACTGGCCAGGGCTGATTAGCACCGGGGAGCTGTTTTTT
CASSYWPGLISTGELFF
>TRBD2|TRBJ2-1|-|TRBV7-6
TGTGCCAGCAGCCCGGGCGGGGGGCTAACCTACAATGAGCAGTTCTTC
CASSPGGGLTYNEQFF
>TRBD2|TRBJ2-1|-|TRBV9
TGTGCCAGCAGCTCCGGACTAGCGGGGGTCTACAATGAGCAGTTCTTC
CASSSGLAGVYNEQFF
>TRBD1|TRBJ2-2|-|TRBV20-1
TGCAGTGCTAGGATGGACAGGGGGCCGATCACCGGGGAGCTGTTTTTT
CSARMDRGPITGELFF
>-|TRBJ1-5|few|TRBV10-3
TGTGCCATCAGTGACGAGAGTAGCAATCAGCCCCAGCATTTT
CAISDESSNQPQHF
>-|TRBJ1-3|-|TRBV5-1
TGCGCCAGCAGCTACGGGGGACTCTCTGGAAAGTCCATATATTTT
CASSYGGLSGKSIYF
>-|TRBJ1-6|few|TRBV19
TGTGCCAGTAGTTTCCTTTTGGGGCAGGGCTATTCACCCCTCCACTTT
CASSFLLGQGYSPLHF
>-|TRBJ2-1|-|TRBV6-2/TRBV6-3
TGTGCCAGCAGGTACTCCCCCTCCTACAATGAGCAGTTCTTC
CASRYSPSYNEQFF
>TRBD1|TRBJ1-1|few|TRBV7-9
TGTGCCAGCAGCTTCCCAGGGGGCCAGACTGAAGCTTTCTTT
CASSFPGGQTEAFF
>-|TRBJ2-5|few|TRBV4-1
TGCGCCAGCAGCCAACGCCTAGGTGGGGTACAAGAGACCCAGTACTTC
CASSQRLGGVQETQYF
>-|TRBJ2-1|few|TRBV21-1
TGTGCCAGCAGTCGGCAGTTCTTC
CASSRQFF
>-|TRBJ1-5|-|TRBV4-1
TGCGCCAGCAGCCAAAGTCCGCAGGGGCCCTATAGCAATCAGCCCCAGCATTTT
CASSQSPQGPYSNQPQHF
>-|TRBJ2-7|few|TRBV5-1
TGCGCCAGCAGCTTGGGTGTCTCCGGGGAATACGAGCAGTACTTC
CASSLGVSGEYEQYF
>TRBD2|TRBJ2-5|-|TRBV4-1
TGCGCCAGCAGCCACTACGGGGGGGGAATGGGAGAGACCCAGTACTTC
CASSHYGGGMGETQYF
>-|TRBJ2-2|many|TRBV7-7
TGTGCTAGCAGTTTTGACAGCTCTACCGGGGAGCTGTTTTTT
CASSFDSSTGELFF
>TRBD2|TRBJ2-7|few|TRBV12-3/TRBV12-4
TGTGCCAGCAGTCCGGGACTAGCGGGGGGATTGTACGAGCAGTACTTC
CASSPGLAGGLYEQYF
>TRBD1|TRBJ1-2|few|TRBV20-1
TGCAGTGCTAGTGCCTCGGCAGGGGGCCATGGCTACACCTTC
CSASASAGGHGYTF
>-|TRBJ2-7|-|TRBV19
TGTGCCAGTAGTTACGGCCTGGTCGGTTCCTACGAGCAGTACTTC
CASSYGLVGSYEQYF
>-|TRBJ2-7|many|TRBV9
TGTGCCAGCAGCGACACCGGGAGAGCGACCTACGAGCAGTACTTC
CASSDTGRATYEQYF
>TRBD2|TRBJ2-1|-|TRBV12-3/TRBV12-4
TGTGCCGCGGGAGGAGGACTAACGTTTGGTGAGCAGTTCTTC
CAAGGGLTFGEQFF
>-|TRBJ2-6|-|TRBV9
TGTGCCAGCAGGGCCTCTGGGGCCAACGTCCTGACTTTC
CASRASGANVLTF
>-|TRBJ2-2|-|TRBV5-1
TGCGCCAGCAGCACAGAGGGTATTGACACCGGGGAGCTGTTTTTT
CASSTEGIDTGELFF
>TRBD2|TRBJ2-3|-|TRBV24-1
TGTGCCACCAGTGATTACGCGGGAGGGCCAGATACGCAGTATTTT
CATSDYAGGPDTQYF
>-|TRBJ2-1|-|TRBV7-2
TGTGCCAGCAGCTTAGGTGGTGAGGGGAATGAGCAGTTCTTC
CASSLGGEGNEQFF
>-|TRBJ2-5|few|TRBV25-1
TGTGCCAGCAGTGACGACCTCGGGACACCGCAAGAGACCCAGTACTTC
CASSDDLGTPQETQYF
>TRBD2|TRBJ2-2|many|TRBV29-1
TGCAGCGTTGTCCCGGCGGGGGTATCGACCGGGGAGCTGTTTTTT
CSVVPAGVSTGELFF
>-|TRBJ2-7|-|TRBV5-6
TGTGCCAGCAGCTTGGTCCGCCTGACGCACTTCGAGCAGTACTTC
CASSLVRLTHFEQYF
>-|TRBJ2-2|few|TRBV9
TGTGCCAGCAGCCGCCTCACGGAGGCGGACGGGGAGCTGTTTTTT
CASSRLTEADGELFF
>TRBD1|TRBJ1-2|-|TRBV7-6
TGTGCCAGCAACAACAGGGGAGCCTATGGCTACACCTTC
CASNNRGAYGYTF
>-|TRBJ2-5|-|TRBV9
TGTGCCAGCAGCGCAGAGGAAGAGACCCAGTACTTC
CASSAEEETQYF
>-|TRBJ2-5|-|TRBV28
TGTGCCAGCATATTCCAAGAGACCCAGTACTTC
CASIFQETQYF
>-|TRBJ2-3|many|TRBV3-1
TGTGCCAGCAGCTTCGCGGCCAACTTTGGGGATACGCAGTATTTT
CASSFAANFGDTQYF
>TRBD1|TRBJ2-1|many|TRBV27
TGTGCCAGCAGCGCTGGGTGGGGACAGTCCTCCTACAATGAGCAGTTCTTC
CASSAGWGQSSYNEQFF
>TRBD1|TRBJ1-6|few|TRBV7-9
TGTGCCAGCAGCCGGTACGGACAGGGGGATAATTCACCCCTCCACTTT
CASSRYGQGDNSPLHF
>TRBD2|TRBJ2-7|many|TRBV7-3
TGTGCCAGCAGCCTTAGCGGGAGGAACTCCTACGAGCAGTACTTC
CASSLSGRNSYEQYF